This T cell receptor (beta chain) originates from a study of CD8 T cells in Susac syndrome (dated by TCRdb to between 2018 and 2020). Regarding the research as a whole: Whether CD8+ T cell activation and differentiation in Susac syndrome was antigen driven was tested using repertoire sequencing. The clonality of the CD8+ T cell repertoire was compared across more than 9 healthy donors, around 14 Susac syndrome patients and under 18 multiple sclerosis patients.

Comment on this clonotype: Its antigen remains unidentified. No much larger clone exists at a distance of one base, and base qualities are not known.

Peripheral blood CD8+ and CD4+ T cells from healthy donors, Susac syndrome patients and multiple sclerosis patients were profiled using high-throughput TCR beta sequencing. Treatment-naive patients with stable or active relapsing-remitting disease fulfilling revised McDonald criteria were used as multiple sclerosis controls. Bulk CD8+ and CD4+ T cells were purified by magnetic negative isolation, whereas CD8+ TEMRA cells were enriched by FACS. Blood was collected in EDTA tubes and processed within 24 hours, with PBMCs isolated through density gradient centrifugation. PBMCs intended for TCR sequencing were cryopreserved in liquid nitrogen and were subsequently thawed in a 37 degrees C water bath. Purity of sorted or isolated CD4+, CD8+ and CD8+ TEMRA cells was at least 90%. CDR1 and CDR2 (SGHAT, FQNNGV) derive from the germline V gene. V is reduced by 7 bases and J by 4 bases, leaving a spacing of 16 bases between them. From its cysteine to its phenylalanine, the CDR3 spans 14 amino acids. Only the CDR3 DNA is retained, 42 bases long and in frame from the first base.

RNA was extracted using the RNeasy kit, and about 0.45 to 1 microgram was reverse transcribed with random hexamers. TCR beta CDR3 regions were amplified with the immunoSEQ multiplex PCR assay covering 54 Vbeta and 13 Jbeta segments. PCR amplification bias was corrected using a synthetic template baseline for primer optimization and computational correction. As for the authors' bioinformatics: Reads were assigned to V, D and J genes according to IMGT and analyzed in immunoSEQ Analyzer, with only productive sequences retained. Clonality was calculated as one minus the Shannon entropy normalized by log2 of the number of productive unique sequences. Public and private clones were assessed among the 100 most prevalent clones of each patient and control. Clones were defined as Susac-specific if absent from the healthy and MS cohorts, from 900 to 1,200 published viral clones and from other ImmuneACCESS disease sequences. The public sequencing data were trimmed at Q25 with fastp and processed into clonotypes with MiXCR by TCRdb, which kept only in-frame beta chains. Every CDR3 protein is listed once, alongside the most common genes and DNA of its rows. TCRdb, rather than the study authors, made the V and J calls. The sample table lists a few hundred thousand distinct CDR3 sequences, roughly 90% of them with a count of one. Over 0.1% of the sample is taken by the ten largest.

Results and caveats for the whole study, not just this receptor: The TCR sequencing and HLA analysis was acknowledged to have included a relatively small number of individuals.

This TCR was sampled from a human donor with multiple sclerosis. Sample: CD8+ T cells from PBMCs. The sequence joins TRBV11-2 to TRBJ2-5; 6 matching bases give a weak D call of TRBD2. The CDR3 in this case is CASTLILATETQYF. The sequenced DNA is TGTGCCAGCACCTTGATACTAGCTACAGAGACCCAGTACTTC.